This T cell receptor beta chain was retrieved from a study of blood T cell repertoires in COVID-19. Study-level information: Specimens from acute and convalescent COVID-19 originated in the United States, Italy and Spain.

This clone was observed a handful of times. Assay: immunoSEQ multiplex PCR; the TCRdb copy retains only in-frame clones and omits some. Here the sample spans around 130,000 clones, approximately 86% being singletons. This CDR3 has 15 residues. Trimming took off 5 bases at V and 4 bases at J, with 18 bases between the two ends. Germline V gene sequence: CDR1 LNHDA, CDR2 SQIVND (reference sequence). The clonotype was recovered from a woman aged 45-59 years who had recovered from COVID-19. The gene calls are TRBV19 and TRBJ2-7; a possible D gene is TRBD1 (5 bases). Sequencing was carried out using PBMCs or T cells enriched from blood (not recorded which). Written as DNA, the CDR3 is TGTGCCAGTAGTCTACAGGCCTACCAAGGTTACGAGCAGTACTTC. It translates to CASSLQAYQGYEQYF.